The entry below describes one T cell receptor (beta chain). CDR3 size: 15 residues. V was cut by 0 bases and J by 1 base, with 11 bases left in between. Germline CDR1 and CDR2: SGDLS and YYNGEE. These data come from a study of blood T cell repertoires in COVID-19. About the study: Sites in the United States, Italy and Spain provided acute and convalescent COVID-19 samples.

Per the original data handling: Nucleated cell number was recorded as an estimate derived from reference gene primer amplification. The table came from immunoSEQ multiplex PCR; TCRdb's copy has only in-frame clones and leaves some out. That table is the source of V, J and clone size, and D and trimming were worked out from the DNA. The table lists approximately 65,000 clones, about 86% of them singletons. The clonotype comes from a middle-aged man with acute or convalescent COVID-19. The chain links TRBV9 to TRBJ2-7; TRBD1 is a possible D gene (6 bases). Source material: peripheral blood. The CDR3 protein is CASSVGTAISYEQYF. The CDR3 DNA reads TGTGCCAGCAGCGTAGGGACAGCGATATCCTACGAGCAGTACTTC.